This T cell receptor (beta chain) was sequenced for a study of long-term antiretroviral therapy in people with HIV (dated 2022 in TCRdb). Study-level background: The earliest samples were collected about a decade before the 2015 WHO recommendation for immediate ART, when ART was typically delayed until CD4 counts fell. This retrospective serial study examined whether starting ART and sustained HIV suppression were associated with changes in the composition and diversity of the TRB repertoire in peripheral blood. The cohort contributed about 180 cryopreserved PBMC samples from about 30 adults with confirmed HIV infection, collected serially over a mean of approximately six years (range 1-12). Of the roughly 30 participants with HIV, about a dozen were female. No cross-contamination during QIAcube processing turned up in test extractions that ran a monoclonal T-cell line alongside around 32 polyclonal samples.

V is shortened by 4 bases, J by 0 bases, and the region joining them spans 13 bases. The CDR3 goes from the cysteine to the phenylalanine over 16 residues. Only CDR3 DNA is held: 48 bases, read in frame from base 1. CDR1 and CDR2 are drawn from the germline V gene: SGHRS, YFSETQ. Sequencing of the TRB variable region was done with the immunoSEQ hsTCRB v3.0 assay at survey level resolution. TRB sequencing targeted a depth of roughly 40,000-55,000 T-cell genomes per sample. TRB libraries were pooled and sequenced on an Illumina MiSeq using a v3 150-cycle kit. Processing in the source paper ran as follows. Repertoire analysis ran in R within a reproducible Nextflow workflow covering QC, data transformation and analysis. LymphoSeq2, an R package for exploring AIRR-Seq data, was used to implement custom analyses. A handful of samples yielding fewer than 5000 total TRB sequences were excluded, leaving around 200 analyzed HIV repertoires. Among the 180 to 200 retained HIV repertoires, 55 to 60 were collected before ART initiation and 129 after ART initiation. Repertoires were downsampled to 5000 TRB nucleotide sequences, and summary statistics were averaged over 100 downsampling iterations. TRB sequences were retained for analysis only if CDR3 regions of at least seven amino acids were present. Diversity was assessed using a clonality score derived from Shannon entropy and using the Gini coefficient. In the repertoire networks, any two of the top 5000 CDR3 amino acid sequences were linked whenever the two sequences differed by an edit distance of one. GLIPH2 predicted antigen specificity groups and MHC restriction for TRB CDR3 amino acid sequences. CDR3 amino acid sequences were matched against VDJdb and McPAS-TCR to flag known CMV, EBV, HIV or tissue antigen associations. Pre-ART, post-ART and control groups were compared with Wilcoxon signed-rank tests and Holm-Bonferroni correction. Sourced from immuneACCESS, this table was stored by TCRdb with only in-frame sequences that have V and J called. A share of the clones is absent; for the studies checked, an unresolved V gene accounts for under half, and the remainder has no known explanation. That table is the source of V, J and clone size, and D and trimming were worked out from the DNA. The sample includes tens of thousands of clones, with around four fifths observed a single time. The ten largest clones capture about 10% of the sample.

This clone showed up just once. There is no known antigen for this receptor. The sample holds no much larger clone one base away, and base qualities are not on file. Participants were included only if at least one PBMC sample before ART initiation and at least two post-ART samples were available. Every participant with HIV received treatment in the United States of America. Before DNA extraction, cryopreserved samples containing about 0.95-10 million PBMC were thawed and washed. At the time of the earliest PBMC sample, participants with HIV were aged between roughly 23 and 60 years. Per participant, PBMC samples came from 1-4 timepoints prior to ART initiation and 2-8 timepoints following ART initiation, for a median of 7 samples. Serial HIV viral load, CD4+ T-cell count, ART history and demographic data were obtained for every participant. Genomic DNA was extracted from unsorted PBMC with a Qiagen kit on a QIAcube, processed in batches of 12 samples.

General findings and caveats noted by the study authors: CDR3 length ranges in HIV repertoires were narrower than in controls, and network structure suggested an antigen-experienced repertoire with only a slight naive shift after ART. Limited PBMC availability meant only the TCR beta chain was sequenced, without alpha chain pairing. Because pre-ART samples had limited cell numbers, profiling was done on unsorted PBMC rather than on sorted CD4+ and CD8+ T cells. At every time point, the repertoire was dominated by expanded TRB clones first identified before ART initiation, although this dominance fluctuated and, in many PLHIV, declined after ART. Inferences about post-ART repertoire changes are limited because no data were available on ART adherence, viral resistance or therapy changes. The samples span the years 2004 to 2017, and the ART regimens used at that time may not be as effective as current regimens. Starting ART was linked to a significant rise in TRB diversity, yet even with long-term ART the diversity remained significantly lower than in transplant donor controls.

This clonotype was sampled from a young man with HIV. The sample consisted of unsorted PBMCs, taken 0.8 years before starting antiretroviral therapy. This sequence uses TRBV5-1 and TRBJ2-2; the D gene is unclear. The CDR3: CASSLFAQANTGELFF. The nucleotides are TGCGCCAGCAGCCTGTTCGCCCAGGCGAACACCGGGGAGCTGTTTTTT. The variable domain in full, with residues beyond the CDR3 obtained from the reference TRBV5-1 and TRBJ2-2 genes, is KAGVTQTPRYLIKTRGQQVTLSCSPISGHRSVSWYQQTPGQGLQFLFEYFSETQRNKGNFPGRFSGRQFSNSRSEMNVSTLELGDSALYLCASSLFAQANTGELFFGEGSRLTVL.